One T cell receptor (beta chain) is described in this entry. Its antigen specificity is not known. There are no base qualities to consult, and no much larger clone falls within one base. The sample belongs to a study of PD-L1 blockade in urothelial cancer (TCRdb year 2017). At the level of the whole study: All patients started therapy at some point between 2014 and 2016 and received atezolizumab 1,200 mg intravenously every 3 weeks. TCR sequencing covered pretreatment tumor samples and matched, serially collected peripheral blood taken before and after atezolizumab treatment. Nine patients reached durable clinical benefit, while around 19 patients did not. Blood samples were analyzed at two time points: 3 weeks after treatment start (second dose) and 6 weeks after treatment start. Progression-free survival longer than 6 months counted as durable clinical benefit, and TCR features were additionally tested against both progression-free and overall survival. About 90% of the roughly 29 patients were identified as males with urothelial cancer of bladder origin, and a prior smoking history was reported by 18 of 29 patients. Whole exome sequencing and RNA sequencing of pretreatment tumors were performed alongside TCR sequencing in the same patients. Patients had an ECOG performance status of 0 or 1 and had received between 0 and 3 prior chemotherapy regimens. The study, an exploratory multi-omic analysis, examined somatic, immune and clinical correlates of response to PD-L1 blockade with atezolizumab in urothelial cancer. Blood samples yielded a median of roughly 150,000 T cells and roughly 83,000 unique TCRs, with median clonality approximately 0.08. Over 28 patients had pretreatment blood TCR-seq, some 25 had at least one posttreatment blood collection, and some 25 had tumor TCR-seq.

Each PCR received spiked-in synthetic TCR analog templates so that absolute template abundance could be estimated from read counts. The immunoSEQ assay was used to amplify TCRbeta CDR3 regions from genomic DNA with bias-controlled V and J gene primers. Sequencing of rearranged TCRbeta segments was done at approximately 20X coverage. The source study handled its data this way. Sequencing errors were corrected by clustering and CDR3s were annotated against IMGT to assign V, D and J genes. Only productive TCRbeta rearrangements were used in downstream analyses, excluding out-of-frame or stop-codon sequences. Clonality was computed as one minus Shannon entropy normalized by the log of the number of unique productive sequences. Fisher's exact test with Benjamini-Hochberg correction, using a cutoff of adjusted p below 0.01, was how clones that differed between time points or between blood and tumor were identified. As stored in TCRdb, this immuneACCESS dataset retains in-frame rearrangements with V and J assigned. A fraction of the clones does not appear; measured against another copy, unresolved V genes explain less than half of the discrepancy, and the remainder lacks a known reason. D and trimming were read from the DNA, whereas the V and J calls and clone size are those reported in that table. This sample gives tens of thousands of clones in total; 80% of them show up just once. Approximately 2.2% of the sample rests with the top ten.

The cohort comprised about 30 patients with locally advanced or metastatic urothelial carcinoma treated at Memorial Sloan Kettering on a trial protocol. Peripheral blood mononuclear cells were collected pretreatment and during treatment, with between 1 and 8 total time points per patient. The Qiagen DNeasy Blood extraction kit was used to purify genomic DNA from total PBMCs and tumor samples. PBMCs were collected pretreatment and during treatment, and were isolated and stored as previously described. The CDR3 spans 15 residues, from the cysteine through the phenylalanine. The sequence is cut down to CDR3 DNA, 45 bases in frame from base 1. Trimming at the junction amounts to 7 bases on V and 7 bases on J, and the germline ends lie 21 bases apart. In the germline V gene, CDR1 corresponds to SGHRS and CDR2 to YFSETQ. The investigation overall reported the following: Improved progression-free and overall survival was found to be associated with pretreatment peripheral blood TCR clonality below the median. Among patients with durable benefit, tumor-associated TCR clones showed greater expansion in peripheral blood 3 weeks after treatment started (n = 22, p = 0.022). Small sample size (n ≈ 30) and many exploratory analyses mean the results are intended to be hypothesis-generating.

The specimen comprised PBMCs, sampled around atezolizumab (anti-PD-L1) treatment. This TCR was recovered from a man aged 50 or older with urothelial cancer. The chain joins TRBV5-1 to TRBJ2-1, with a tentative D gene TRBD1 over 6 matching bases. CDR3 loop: CASRIPGTTSNEQFF. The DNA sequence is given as TGCGCCAGCCGAATCCCCGGGACAACTTCTAATGAGCAGTTCTTC.